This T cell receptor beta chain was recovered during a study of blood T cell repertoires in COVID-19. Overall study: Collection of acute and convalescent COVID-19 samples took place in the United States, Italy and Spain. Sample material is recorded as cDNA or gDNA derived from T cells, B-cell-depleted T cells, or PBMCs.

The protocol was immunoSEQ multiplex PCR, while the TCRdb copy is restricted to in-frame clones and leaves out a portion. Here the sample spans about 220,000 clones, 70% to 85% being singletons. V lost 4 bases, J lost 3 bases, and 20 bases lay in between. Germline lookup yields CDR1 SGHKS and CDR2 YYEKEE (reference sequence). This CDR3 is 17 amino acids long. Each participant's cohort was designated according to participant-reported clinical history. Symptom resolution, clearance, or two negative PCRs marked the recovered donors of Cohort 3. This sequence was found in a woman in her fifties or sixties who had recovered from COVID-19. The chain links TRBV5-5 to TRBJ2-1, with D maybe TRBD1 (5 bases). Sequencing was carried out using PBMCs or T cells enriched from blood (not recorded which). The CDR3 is CASSPVGPSRGYNEQFF. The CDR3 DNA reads TGTGCCAGCAGCCCTGTGGGCCCGTCAAGGGGCTACAATGAGCAGTTCTTC.